A selection of T cell receptor beta chains follows, all from one sample in a study of blood T cell repertoires in COVID-19. Sequencing was performed with immunoSEQ multiplex PCR; in TCRdb, only in-frame clones are kept and a portion is missing. The sample has about 140,000 clones; more than 75% are singletons. The sample comprised peripheral blood. Receptors originate from a man in his fifties who had recovered from COVID-19. CDR3s include the opening cysteine and the closing phenylalanine or tryptophan. Each record gives: V gene, D gene, CDR3 length, J gene, clone size, CDR3 DNA, CDR3 protein. D genes are given only for firm matches. Part of the rows lack a size; the others show once, few, many or a class for expanded clones.

>TRBV30|TRBD1|13|TRBJ1-2|-
TGTGCCTGGAAGGGACAGGGGGCTAATGGCTACACCTTC
CAWKGQGANGYTF
>TRBV5-6|TRBD1|16|TRBJ2-7|-
TGTGCCAGCAGCTTGCGTGCGGGGACAGGGACGCTCGAGCAGTACTTC
CASSLRAGTGTLEQYF
>TRBV7-9|-|15|TRBJ1-3|-
TGTGCCAGCGAGACCGGGGTTCTTCGAGGAAACACCATATATTTT
CASETGVLRGNTIYF
>TRBV7-8|TRBD2|14|TRBJ2-2|-
TGTGCCAGCAGGATTAGCGGGTTCCCCGGGGAGCTGTTTTTT
CASRISGFPGELFF
>TRBV6-5|TRBD1|15|TRBJ1-1|-
TGTGCCAGCAGGGGACAGGGGGCGCGCCAGAATGAAGCTTTCTTT
CASRGQGARQNEAFF
>TRBV9|TRBD1|14|TRBJ1-1|-
TGTGCCAGCAGCGTAGAGGGACAGGGGACTGAAGCTTTCTTT
CASSVEGQGTEAFF
>TRBV6-2/TRBV6-3|-|13|TRBJ2-1|few
TGTGCCAGCAGCCTCGAGAGGTGGAATGAGCAGTTCTTC
CASSLERWNEQFF
>TRBV19|TRBD1|17|TRBJ2-6|-
TGTGCCAGTAGTGTCAGGACAGGGGGATCTGGGGCCAACGTCCTGACTTTC
CASSVRTGGSGANVLTF
>TRBV11-2|TRBD2|18|TRBJ2-3|-
TGTGCCAGCAGGACGGGTAGAGGGACTAGCGGTTTAACAGATACGCAGTATTTT
CASRTGRGTSGLTDTQYF
>TRBV6-5|TRBD1|14|TRBJ1-6|-
TGTGCCAGCAGAACCGGGACAGTAAATTCACCCCTCCACTTT
CASRTGTVNSPLHF
>TRBV6-5|TRBD1|14|TRBJ2-7|-
TGTGCCAGCAGGCGGGACAGGGGGACCTACGAGCAGTACTTC
CASRRDRGTYEQYF
>TRBV11-3|-|15|TRBJ2-3|-
TGTGCCAGCAGCCCGGGACTGTTAGATGTCGGTACGCAGTATTTT
CASSPGLLDVGTQYF
>TRBV6-5|-|14|TRBJ1-3|-
TGTGCCAGCAGAGGGGCCAACTCTGGAAACACCATATATTTT
CASRGANSGNTIYF
>TRBV7-2|TRBD2|16|TRBJ2-5|-
TGTGCCAGCAGCTTAGATTTCAGTAGCGGGGAAGAGACCCAGTACTTC
CASSLDFSSGEETQYF
>TRBV6-6|TRBD1|16|TRBJ1-2|-
TGTGCCAGCAGTTACTCCGGACAGGGCCTACTCTATGGCTACACCTTC
CASSYSGQGLLYGYTF
>TRBV19|-|16|TRBJ1-2|-
TGTGCCAGTAGTATGTTACCCAGGCGATCTAACTATGGCTACACCTTC
CASSMLPRRSNYGYTF
>TRBV18|-|17|TRBJ1-1|-
TGTGCCAGCTCACCGCGAGGGGTACCGGCCTTAGGGGGTGAAGCTTTCTTT
CASSPRGVPALGGEAFF
>TRBV6-5|TRBD1|13|TRBJ1-1|few
TGTGCCAGCAGTTACCGACAGGGAACTGAAGCTTTCTTT
CASSYRQGTEAFF
>TRBV7-9|TRBD2|16|TRBJ2-5|-
TGTGCCAGCAGCTTCCGACTAGCGGGGGGAGGAGAGACCCAGTACTTC
CASSFRLAGGGETQYF
>TRBV4-3|-|15|TRBJ1-6|-
TGCGCCAGCAGCCAAGTCGGGGTGGCTAATTCACCCCTCCACTTT
CASSQVGVANSPLHF
>TRBV11-2|TRBD2|18|TRBJ2-1|-
TGTGCCAGCAGCTCGGTAGCGGGGCCGCCAGGCTCCTACAATGAGCAGTTCTTC
CASSSVAGPPGSYNEQFF
>TRBV7-8|-|14|TRBJ1-1|few
TGTGCCAGCAACCTGTACGGGGAGAACACTGAAGCTTTCTTT
CASNLYGENTEAFF
>TRBV5-4|-|15|TRBJ1-2|-
TGTGCCAGCAGCTTGAACGGACAGTATAACTATGGCTACACCTTC
CASSLNGQYNYGYTF
>TRBV3-1/TRBV3-2|-|16|TRBJ1-3|-
TGTGCCAGCAGCCGAAAGGGGGGGGCCTCTGGAAACACCATATATTTT
CASSRKGGASGNTIYF
>TRBV28|-|13|TRBJ2-7|-
TGTGCCAGCAGTTTAGGGGCTTCCTACGAGCAGTACTTC
CASSLGASYEQYF